Each of the 21 T cell receptor beta chains below was sequenced from the same sample in a study of CD8 T cells in ankylosing spondylitis. These receptors have no identified antigens. A single record per CDR3 protein comes from TCRdb applying MiXCR to the 5' RACE reads. The sample records some 840,000 distinct CDR3 sequences, approximately 12% being singletons. Findings of the study overall: A TCR beta motif of about eight highly homologous variants appeared characteristic of ankylosing spondylitis blood.

The sequenced sample consisted of blood, either unsorted or a sorted T cell fraction (not recorded which). The source is a male donor with ankylosing spondylitis.

The table lists this clonotype with a few counts. This sequence joins TRBV10-1 and TRBJ1-2; D unclear. Germline CDR1 and CDR2: WNHNN and SYGVQD (reference sequence). The germline V and J ends were trimmed by 3 bases and 4 bases, with 15 bases remaining between them. This CDR3 region has 15 residues. CDR3 DNA: TGCGCCAGCAGTGATTCCGGTATGGGTCCCTATGGCTACACCTTC. It translates to CASSDSGMGPYGYTF.

This clonotype was seen more than once but under ten times. The chain recombines TRBV20-1 with TRBJ2-1, with a tentative D call TRBD1 (6 bases). CDR3 length equals 14 residues. Trimming left V 6 bases short and J 4 bases short, with 16 bases between. The germline gives CDR1 DFQATT, CDR2 SNEGSKA (reference sequence). The CDR3 here is CSARDTSRYNEQFF. DNA of the CDR3: TGCAGTGCGAGGGACACCTCTAGATACAATGAGCAGTTCTTC.

In this sample, this clonotype turned up a few times. This chain uses TRBV7-2 with TRBJ2-7; D ambiguous. Between the trimmed V and J ends, which lost 1 base and 5 bases, there was a span of 12 bases. In germline, CDR1 is SGHTA, CDR2 FQGNSA. The CDR3 covers 14 residues. DNA of the CDR3: TGTGCCAGCAGCTTAGACCCAGCCTGGAACGAGCAGTACTTC. Translated, it gives CASSLDPAWNEQYF.

A few counts support this clonotype. In nucleotides, the CDR3 is TGTGCCAGCAGTTCCCTTGGACTAGGGACCTACGAGCAGTACTTC. Protein: CASSSLGLGTYEQYF. V usage is TRBV27 and J usage is TRBJ2-7, with TRBD2 matching over 7 bases. The ends lost 4 bases at V and 2 bases at J; junction bases unmatched: 8. Germline-derived CDR1 and CDR2 are MNHEY and SMNVEV (reference sequence). There are 15 residues in the CDR3.

The table lists this clonotype with a few counts. CDR3 protein: CASSTTGATNEKLFF. The CDR3 bases are TGTGCCAGCAGCACTACTGGGGCAACTAATGAAAAACTGTTTTTT. V is TRBV5-6 and J is TRBJ1-4; D is unclear. Germline V CDR1 and CDR2: SGHDT, YYEEEE. The CDR3 covers 15 residues. Deletions cut 4 bases from V and 0 bases from J, with 10 bases between.

This clonotype was seen more than once but under ten times. CDR3 sequence: CASSLLPRGQTSTDTQYF. The CDR3 coding sequence is TGTGCCAGCAGCTTACTCCCCCGCGGACAGACCTCCACAGATACGCAGTATTTT. This chain uses TRBV11-2 with TRBJ2-3, with D possibly TRBD1 on 6 matching bases. The germline V gene has CDR1 SGHAT and CDR2 FQNNGV. V was pared by 2 bases and J by 2 bases, with 20 bases between. The CDR3 length is 18 residues.

V usage is TRBV27 and J usage is TRBJ2-7; 7 bases align to TRBD1. Trimming cost V 9 bases and J 2 bases; bases outside gene matches: 7. The CDR3 extends over 13 amino acids. Germline CDR1 and CDR2: MNHEY and SMNVEV (reference sequence). CDR3 nucleotide sequence: TGTGCCAGTGGAAGGGACAGCCCCTACGAGCAGTACTTC. Encoded protein: CASGRDSPYEQYF.

The rearrangement links TRBV5-1 to TRBJ2-6; D ambiguous. V lost 7 bases and J 3 bases, leaving 11 bases between the germline ends. The germline CDR1 and CDR2 sequences are SGHRS and YFSETQ. The CDR3 extends over 14 amino acids. CDR3 in amino acids: CASSSGDGANVLTF. CDR3 nucleotide sequence: TGCGCCAGCTCATCTGGGGATGGGGCCAACGTCCTGACTTTC.

The rearrangement joins TRBV7-2 to TRBJ1-2, with TRBD1 matching over 10 bases. V dropped 5 bases and J dropped 5; count of bases not matched to a gene: 8. This CDR3 comprises 15 residues. Germline assignment: CDR1 SGHTA and CDR2 FQGNSA. The CDR3 DNA sequence: TGTGCCAGCAGCCCGGGGGACAGGGGTGGATATGGCTACACCTTC. Encoded protein: CASSPGDRGGYGYTF.

The rearrangement joins TRBV12-3 or TRBV12-4 to TRBJ2-7; D perhaps matches TRBD2 (5 bases). This CDR3 is 14 amino acids long. Trimming removed 1 base from V and 4 bases from J, with 11 bases in between. The CDR3 DNA is TGTGCCAGCAGTTTAGAGGAGGTCTCGTACGAGCAGTACTTC. Translation: CASSLEEVSYEQYF.

This sequence joins TRBV11-2 and TRBJ2-3, with 7 bases that match TRBD1. The CDR3 contains 19 residues. Trimming at V came to 1 base and at J to 1 base, leaving 14 bases not matched to a gene. The V gene's germline CDR1 is SGHAT and CDR2 FQNNGV. CDR3 sequence reads: CASSLVSWSAGGRTDTQYF. In DNA, the CDR3 is TGTGCCAGCAGCTTAGTGTCGTGGTCGGCAGGGGGACGCACAGATACGCAGTATTTT.

The table lists this clonotype with a few counts. V usage is TRBV7-2 and J usage is TRBJ2-2; D gene ambiguous. Germline values: CDR1 SGHTA, CDR2 FQGNSA. This CDR3 has 16 residues. Trimming left V 2 bases short and J 2 bases short, with 12 bases between. CDR3 DNA sequence: TGTGCCAGCAGCTTATGGGCGATCTTAAACACCGGGGAGCTGTTTTTT. Translation: CASSLWAILNTGELFF. Filled out from reference TRBV7-2 and TRBJ2-2, the complete variable domain reads GAGVSQSPSNKVTEKGKDVELRCDPISGHTALYWYRQSLGQGLEFLIYFQGNSAPDKSGLPSDRFSAERTGGSVSTLTIQRTQQEDSAVYLCASSLWAILNTGELFFGEGSRLTVL.

V and J are TRBV10-3 and TRBJ2-2; no reliable D call. Germline lookup yields CDR1 ENHRY and CDR2 SYGVKD. The CDR3 has 16 residues. The V gene lost 0 bases and the J gene lost 7 bases, with 15 bases spanning the gap. As DNA, the CDR3 is TGTGCCATCAGTGAGTCCGCAGGTCGGTTTGGCGGGGAGCTGTTTTTT. Translated, it gives CAISESAGRFGGELFF.

This clonotype was observed a handful of times. The chain is built from TRBV18 and TRBJ2-3; D perhaps matches TRBD1 (5 bases). The CDR3 is made up of 14 amino acids. Germline V lookup: CDR1 KGHSH, CDR2 LQKENI. Trimming pared 3 bases from V and 4 bases from J, leaving 11 bases between. The CDR3 loop is CASSPVTVSDTQYF. CDR3 bases: TGTGCCAGCTCACCTGTGACAGTGTCAGATACGCAGTATTTT.

This sequence joins TRBV7-2 and TRBJ2-7; 8 bases align to TRBD2. Germline trimming cut 1 base from V and 4 bases from J; bases unmatched to any gene: 6. The CDR3 runs 15 residues. Germline CDR1 reads SGHTA; CDR2 reads FQGNSA. CDR3 DNA: TGTGCCAGCAGCTTAGTTAGCGGGACCGGTTACGAGCAGTACTTC. Protein: CASSLVSGTGYEQYF. Supplemented by reference TRBV7-2 and TRBJ2-7, the full variable domain reads GAGVSQSPSNKVTEKGKDVELRCDPISGHTALYWYRQSLGQGLEFLIYFQGNSAPDKSGLPSDRFSAERTGGSVSTLTIQRTQQEDSAVYLCASSLVSGTGYEQYFGPGTRLTVT.

This clonotype was seen only a few times. The rearrangement links TRBV5-1 to TRBJ1-4, with TRBD1 as a possible D gene (6 bases). In germline, CDR1 is SGHRS, CDR2 YFSETQ. Trimming pared 2 bases from V and 0 bases from J, leaving 8 bases between. The CDR3 sequence is 15 residues long. The CDR3 spells CASSFQGSTNEKLFF. Written as DNA, the CDR3 is TGCGCCAGCAGCTTTCAGGGGTCAACTAATGAAAAACTGTTTTTT.

This clonotype has only a few counts. The chain recombines TRBV20-1 with TRBJ1-3; D is possibly TRBD1 (6 bases). The CDR3 is 14 residues long. Trimming took 7 bases from V and 0 from J, leaving 13 bases between them. Germline CDR1 DFQATT, CDR2 SNEGSKA (reference sequence). The CDR3 is CSVNRARSGNTIYF. The CDR3 DNA follows: TGCAGTGTTAACAGGGCTCGCTCTGGAAACACCATATATTTT.

V and J are TRBV3-1 and TRBJ1-2; D remains unclear. The V end lost 1 base, the J end lost 6 bases, and 9 bases lay between the germline ends. CDR3 size: 13 residues. The V gene's germline CDR1 is LGHDT and CDR2 YNNKEL (reference sequence). Here the CDR3 reads CASSQAGGDGYTF. The CDR3 bases are TGTGCCAGCAGCCAAGCCGGCGGAGATGGCTACACCTTC.

The J gene is TRBJ1-1, the V gene TRBV15; a possible D gene is TRBD1 (6 bases). CDR3 size: 15 residues. The germline V gene has CDR1 LNHNV and CDR2 YYDKDF (reference sequence). With 0 bases removed from V and 1 base from J, the gap between germline ends came to 9 bases. CDR3 in DNA: TGTGCCACCAGCAGAGAGGGACAAACGAACACTGAAGCTTTCTTT. The encoded protein is CATSREGQTNTEAFF.

This clonotype was counted ten times or more. The genes are TRBV6-5 and TRBJ2-1; 8 nucleotides agree with TRBD1. J lost 16 bases, V lost 2 bases, and 16 bases had no gene match. Germline CDR1 MNHEY, CDR2 SVGAGI. The CDR3 totals 15 residues. The CDR3 here is CASSYETHDRGRRFF. The CDR3 nucleotides are TGTGCCAGCAGTTACGAAACCCACGACAGGGGACGCCGCTTCTTC.

In DNA form, the CDR3 reads TGCAGTGCTAGAGTGCTAGTGGGGCAACCCCAAGAGACCCAGTACTTC. Its protein product is CSARVLVGQPQETQYF. This chain uses TRBV20-1 with TRBJ2-5; D perhaps matches TRBD1 (5 bases). V was cut by 1 base and J by 1 base, with 16 bases left in between. CDR1 and CDR2 from the germline V gene are DFQATT and SNEGSKA (reference sequence). The CDR3 spans 16 residues.